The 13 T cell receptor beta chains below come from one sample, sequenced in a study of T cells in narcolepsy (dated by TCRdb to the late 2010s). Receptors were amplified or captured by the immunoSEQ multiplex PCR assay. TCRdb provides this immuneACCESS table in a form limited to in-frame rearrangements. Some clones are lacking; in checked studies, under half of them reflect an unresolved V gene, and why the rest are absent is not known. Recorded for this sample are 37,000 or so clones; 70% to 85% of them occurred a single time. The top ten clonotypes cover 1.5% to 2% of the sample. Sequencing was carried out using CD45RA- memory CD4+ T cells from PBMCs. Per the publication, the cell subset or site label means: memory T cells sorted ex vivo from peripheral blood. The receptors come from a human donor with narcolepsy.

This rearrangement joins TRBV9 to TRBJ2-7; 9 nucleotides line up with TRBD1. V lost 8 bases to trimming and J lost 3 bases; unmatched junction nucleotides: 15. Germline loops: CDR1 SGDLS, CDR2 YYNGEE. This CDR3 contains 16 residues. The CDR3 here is CARPGQGRLGHYEQYF. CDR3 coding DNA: TGTGCCAGACCGGGACAGGGAAGATTGGGACACTACGAGCAGTACTTC.

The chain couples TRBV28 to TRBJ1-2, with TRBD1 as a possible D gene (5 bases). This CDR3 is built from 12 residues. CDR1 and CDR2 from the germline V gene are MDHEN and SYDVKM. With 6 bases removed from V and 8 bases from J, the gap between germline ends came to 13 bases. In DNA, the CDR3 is TGTGCCAGCAGCCGGCTCGGGGGAGGCTACACCTTC. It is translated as CASSRLGGGYTF.

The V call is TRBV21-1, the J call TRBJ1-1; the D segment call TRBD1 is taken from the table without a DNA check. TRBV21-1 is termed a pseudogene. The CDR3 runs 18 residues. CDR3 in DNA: TGTGCCAGCAGCCCAAAGGACAGTCCTAAGAGTTCTAACACTGAAGCTTTCTTT. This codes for CASSPKDSPKSSNTEAFF.

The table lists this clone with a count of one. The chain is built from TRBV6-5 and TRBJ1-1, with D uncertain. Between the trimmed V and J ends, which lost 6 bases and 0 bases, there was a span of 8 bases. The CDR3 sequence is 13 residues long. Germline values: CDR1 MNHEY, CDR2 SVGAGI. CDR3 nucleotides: TGTGCCAGCAGGAAGGTGATGAACACTGAAGCTTTCTTT. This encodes CASRKVMNTEAFF.

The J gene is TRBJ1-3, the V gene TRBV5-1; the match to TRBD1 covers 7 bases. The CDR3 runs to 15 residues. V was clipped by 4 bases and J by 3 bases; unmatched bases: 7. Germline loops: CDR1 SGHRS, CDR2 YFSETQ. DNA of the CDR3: TGCGCCAGCAGCGTCGGACAGGCTGTTGGAAACACCATATATTTT. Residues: CASSVGQAVGNTIYF.

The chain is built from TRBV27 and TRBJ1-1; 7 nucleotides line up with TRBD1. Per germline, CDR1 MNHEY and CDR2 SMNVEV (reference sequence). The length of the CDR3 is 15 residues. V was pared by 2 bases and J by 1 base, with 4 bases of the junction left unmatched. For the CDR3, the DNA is TGTGCCAGCAGTTTAGGTGGGACAGCGAACACTGAAGCTTTCTTT. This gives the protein CASSLGGTANTEAFF.

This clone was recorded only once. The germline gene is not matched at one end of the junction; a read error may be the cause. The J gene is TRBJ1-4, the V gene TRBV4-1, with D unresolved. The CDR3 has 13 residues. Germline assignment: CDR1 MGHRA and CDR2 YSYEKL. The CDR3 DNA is TGCGCCAGCAGCCAACAGTACTATGAAAAACCGTTTTTT. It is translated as CASSQQYYEKPFF.

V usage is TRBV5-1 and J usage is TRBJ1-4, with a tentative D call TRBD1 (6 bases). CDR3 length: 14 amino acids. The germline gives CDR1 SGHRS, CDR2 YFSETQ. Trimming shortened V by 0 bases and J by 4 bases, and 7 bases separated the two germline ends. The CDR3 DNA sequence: TGCGCCAGCAGCTTGGACAGGGTTAATGAAAAACTGTTTTTT. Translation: CASSLDRVNEKLFF. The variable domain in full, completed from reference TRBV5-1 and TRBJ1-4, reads KAGVTQTPRYLIKTRGQQVTLSCSPISGHRSVSWYQQTPGQGLQFLFEYFSETQRNKGNFPGRFSGRQFSNSRSEMNVSTLELGDSALYLCASSLDRVNEKLFFGSGTQLSVL.

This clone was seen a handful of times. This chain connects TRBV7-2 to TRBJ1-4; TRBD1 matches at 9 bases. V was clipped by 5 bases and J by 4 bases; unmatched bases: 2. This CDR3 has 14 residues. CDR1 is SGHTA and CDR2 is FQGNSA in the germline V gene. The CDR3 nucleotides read TGTGCCAGCAGCCTGGACAGGGGTAATGAAAAACTGTTTTTT. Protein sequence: CASSLDRGNEKLFF.

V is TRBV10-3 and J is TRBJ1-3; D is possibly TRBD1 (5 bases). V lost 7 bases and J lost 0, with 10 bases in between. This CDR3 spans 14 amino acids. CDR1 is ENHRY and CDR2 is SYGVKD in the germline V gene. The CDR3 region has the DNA TGTGCCATCACCCAGGACAACTCTGGAAACACCATATATTTT. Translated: CAITQDNSGNTIYF.

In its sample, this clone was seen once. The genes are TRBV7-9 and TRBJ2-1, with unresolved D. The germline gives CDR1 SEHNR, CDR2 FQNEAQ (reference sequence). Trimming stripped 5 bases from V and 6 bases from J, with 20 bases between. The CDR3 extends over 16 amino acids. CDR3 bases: TGTGCCAGCAGCCTATTTAATCTCTTGGTTGGCAATGAGCAGTTCTTC. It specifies CASSLFNLLVGNEQFF.

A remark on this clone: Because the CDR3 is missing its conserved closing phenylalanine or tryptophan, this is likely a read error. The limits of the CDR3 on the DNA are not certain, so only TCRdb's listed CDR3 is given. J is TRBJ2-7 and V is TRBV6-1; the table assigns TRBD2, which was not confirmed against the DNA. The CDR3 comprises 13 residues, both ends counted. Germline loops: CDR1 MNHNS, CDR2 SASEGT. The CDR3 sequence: CASSPVRDTLRQY.

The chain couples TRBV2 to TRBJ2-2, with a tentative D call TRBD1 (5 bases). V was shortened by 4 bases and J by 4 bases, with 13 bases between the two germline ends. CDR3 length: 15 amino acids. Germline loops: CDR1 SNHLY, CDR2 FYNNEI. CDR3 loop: CASSVTEKATGELFF. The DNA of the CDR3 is TGTGCCAGCAGTGTGACAGAGAAGGCCACCGGGGAGCTGTTTTTT.